A single T cell receptor (beta chain) is shown here with its context. The data are from a study of blood T cell repertoires in COVID-19. Germline assignment: CDR1 SGHVS and CDR2 FNYEAQ. The V gene end was trimmed by 0 bases and the J gene end by 7 bases; junction bases not matched to a gene: 6. This CDR3 comprises 16 residues. Generated by immunoSEQ multiplex PCR, the TCRdb table keeps only in-frame clones and is missing some. The profile shows around 100,000 clones, roughly 85% of them singletons. The sequence was collected from a man aged 35 to 55 with acute or convalescent COVID-19. Sequencing was performed on peripheral blood. The chain combines TRBV7-6 with TRBJ1-4, with TRBD1 matching over 9 bases. CDR3 residues: CASSLAPQGAGEKLFF. The CDR3 coding sequence is TGTGCCAGCAGCTTAGCACCACAGGGGGCCGGTGAAAAACTGTTTTTT.